This entry describes one T cell receptor (beta chain). The method was immunoSEQ multiplex PCR; TCRdb's version includes in-frame clones alone and lacks a portion of them. The sample lists about 210,000 clones, more than 70% seen once, with approximately 8.1% in the top ten. This sample was taken from a study of blood T cell repertoires in COVID-19. Study-wide background: Sample material is recorded as cDNA or gDNA derived from T cells, B-cell-depleted T cells, or PBMCs.

The CDR3 is made up of 13 amino acids. Trimming pared 3 bases from V and 4 bases from J, leaving 7 bases between. Germline CDR1 is ENHRY and CDR2 is SYGVKD. Cohort 3 donors counted as recovered after two negative PCRs, clearance, or resolved symptoms. This sequence was found in a woman aged 18-29 years who had recovered from COVID-19. This chain links TRBV10-3 with TRBJ1-5, with D unclear. The sample taken for sequencing was PBMCs or T cells enriched from blood (not recorded which). CDR3 sequence reads: CAISDSVNQPQHF. The DNA for the CDR3 is TGTGCCATCAGTGATTCTGTGAATCAGCCCCAGCATTTT.